A single sample is the source of the 27 T cell receptor beta chains below, sequenced in a study of cytomegalovirus exposure and HLA in healthy donors. The PCR employed 60 Vbeta primers together with 13 Jbeta primers. Profiling relied on immunoSEQ multiplex PCR, and the TCRdb table lists in-frame clones only, not all of them. The table records about 190,000 clones, over 60% of them present only once. The sequencing input was PBMCs. These TCRs come from a man aged 30 to 39 in good health and CMV-seropositive.

This rearrangement joins TRBV7-7 to TRBJ2-2; a possible D gene is TRBD1 (6 bases). Germline V CDR1 and CDR2: SSHAT, FNYEAQ (reference sequence). The CDR3 sequence is 13 residues long. As DNA, the CDR3 is TGTGCTGTACAGGGTTATGGAACCGGGGAGCTGTTTTTT. Its protein is CAVQGYGTGELFF.

This chain connects TRBV7-3 to TRBJ2-5, with D maybe TRBD1 (6 bases). The germline gives CDR1 SGHTA, CDR2 FQGTGA. Trimming took 4 bases from V and 4 from J, leaving 13 bases between them. The CDR3 loop spans 14 amino acids. The DNA of the CDR3 is TGTGCCAGCAGCTCACAGGGAATGGGAGAGACCCAGTACTTC. Its protein is CASSSQGMGETQYF.

DNA for the CDR3: TGTGCCAGCAGCATCGGACAGTCGAACACCGGGGAGCTGTTTTTT. Residues: CASSIGQSNTGELFF. The chain carries TRBV9 and TRBJ2-2, with D possibly TRBD1 on 6 matching bases. This CDR3 is 15 amino acids long. Trimming removed 4 bases from V and 0 bases from J, with 10 bases in between. The germline CDR1 and CDR2 sequences are SGDLS and YYNGEE.

The chain joins TRBV4-3 to TRBJ2-3, with TRBD2 matching over 9 bases. V shed 3 bases and J 7 bases; nucleotides not matched to a gene: 11. Germline V gene data show CDR1 as LGHNA and CDR2 as YSLEER. The CDR3 has 16 amino acids. CDR3 sequence (DNA): TGCGCCAGCAGCCAGGGACTAGCAGACTCCTTCCATACGCAGTATTTT. This encodes CASSQGLADSFHTQYF.

This chain joins TRBV7-3 and TRBJ2-5; D gene ambiguous. The CDR3 consists of 13 residues. Germline CDR1 and CDR2: SGHTA and FQGTGA. Between the trimmed V and J ends, which lost 2 bases and 2 bases, there was a span of 6 bases. The CDR3 here is CASSLSRQETQYF. CDR3 coding DNA: TGTGCCAGCAGCTTATCGCGTCAAGAGACCCAGTACTTC.

The chain links TRBV19 to TRBJ2-1, with D possibly matching TRBD2 (5 bases). The CDR3 totals 16 residues. Germline values: CDR1 LNHDA, CDR2 SQIVND (reference sequence). V was cut by 5 bases and J by 0 bases, with 14 bases left in between. The CDR3 is CASSVRPGSSYNEQFF. The CDR3, as DNA: TGTGCCAGTAGTGTCAGACCGGGGAGCTCCTACAATGAGCAGTTCTTC.

The chain is built from TRBV6-6 and TRBJ2-1; TRBD1 aligns across 8 bases. V shed 5 bases, J shed 10 bases, and the junction held 13 bases outside the gene matches. The CDR3 is 15 residues long. Germline V gives CDR1 MNHNY, CDR2 SVGAGI (reference sequence). CDR3 sequence reads: CASSPTGAPHSEQFF. DNA for the CDR3: TGTGCCAGCAGTCCGACAGGGGCCCCTCACAGCGAGCAGTTCTTC.

This rearrangement joins TRBV7-3 to TRBJ1-6; D uncertain. Germline assignment: CDR1 SGHTA and CDR2 FQGTGA. V was trimmed by 1 base and J by 9 bases, leaving 13 bases between them. The CDR3 has 15 residues. CDR3 amino acids: CASSLSGVASSPLHF. CDR3 DNA sequence: TGTGCCAGCAGCTTAAGTGGCGTAGCAAGTTCACCCCTCCACTTT.

By share, this clone ranks as medium-sized. V usage is TRBV2 and J usage is TRBJ1-2; a weak D match, TRBD1 (6 bases). Trimming removed 6 bases from V and 7 bases from J, with 21 bases in between. This CDR3 has 15 amino acids. Per germline, CDR1 SNHLY and CDR2 FYNNEI. CDR3 residues: CASRAQGNLLSGYTF. The DNA for the CDR3 is TGTGCCAGCAGAGCCCAGGGGAATCTTCTAAGTGGCTACACCTTC. The full variable domain, completed using reference TRBV2 and TRBJ1-2, is EPEVTQTPSHQVTQMGQEVILRCVPISNHLYFYWYRQILGQKVEFLVSFYNNEISEKSEIFDDQFSVERPDGSNFTLKIRSTKLEDSAMYFCASRAQGNLLSGYTFGSGTRLTVV.

This clone has a handful of counts. The chain recombines TRBV19 with TRBJ1-4; no firm D call. CDR1 is LNHDA, CDR2 SQIVND, per germline (reference sequence). Trimming pared 7 bases from V and 4 bases from J, leaving 13 bases between. This CDR3 contains 14 residues. CDR3 coding DNA: TGTGCCAGTATAACTGGAGAATTTAATGAAAAACTGTTTTTT. Translating gives CASITGEFNEKLFF.

This clone was found a few times. V gene TRBV9 combines with J gene TRBJ1-4; D remains unclear. Trimming removed 4 bases at V and 11 bases at J, with 18 bases between. This CDR3 is built from 14 residues. CDR1 and CDR2 from the germline V gene are SGDLS and YYNGEE. CDR3 nucleotides: TGTGCCAGCAGCCAAGATTCTGGTCGCGGGAAACTGTTTTTT. It translates to CASSQDSGRGKLFF.

The rearrangement links TRBV5-4 to TRBJ1-1; D uncertain. This CDR3 comprises 12 residues. The V and J ends lost 4 bases and 3 bases respectively, with 7 bases between them. Per germline, CDR1 SGHNT and CDR2 YYREEE (reference sequence). CDR3 DNA sequence: TGTGCCAGCAGCACCGGGGACACTGAAGCTTTCTTT. Translated: CASSTGDTEAFF.

The chain recombines TRBV4-3 with TRBJ2-5; TRBD2 agrees at 8 bases. Germline lookup yields CDR1 LGHNA and CDR2 YSLEER. The CDR3 consists of 15 residues. V lost 4 bases and J lost 11; bases outside the gene matches: 15. The CDR3 loop is CASSRSPSGGFGQYF. Here the CDR3 DNA reads TGCGCCAGCAGCCGGTCCCCCAGCGGGGGATTCGGGCAGTACTTC.

The chain employs TRBV14 and TRBJ2-5; 14 positions agree with TRBD2. V lost 4 bases and J lost 5; bases outside the gene matches: 6. The CDR3 contains 16 residues. Per germline, CDR1 SGHDN and CDR2 FVKESK. The CDR3 coding sequence is TGTGCCAGCAGCCCACCACGACTAGCGGGAGGGGAGACCCAGTACTTC. This sequence encodes CASSPPRLAGGETQYF.

The J gene is TRBJ2-1, the V gene TRBV6-1, with TRBD2 matching over 11 bases. This CDR3 contains 13 residues. Germline CDR1 reads MNHNS; CDR2 reads SASEGT. V lost 10 bases and J lost 9; bases outside the gene matches: 8. The CDR3 DNA follows: TGTGCCACTACGACTAGCGGGGTTGGTGAGCAGTTCTTC. This gives the protein CATTTSGVGEQFF.

There are a few counts of this clone. The genes are TRBV6-1 and TRBJ2-5, with D tentatively TRBD1 (5 bases). The V gene lost 6 bases and the J gene lost 2 bases, with 13 bases spanning the gap. There are 14 residues in the CDR3. Germline V gene data show CDR1 as MNHNS and CDR2 as SASEGT. The CDR3 loop is CASRGLPGQETQYF. The DNA for the CDR3 is TGTGCCAGCAGAGGTTTGCCAGGGCAAGAGACCCAGTACTTC.

This clone has a handful of counts. The chain recombines TRBV27 with TRBJ2-1; 9 bases fit TRBD2. V trimming: 3 bases; J trimming: 12 bases; junction bases outside the gene matches: 3. The germline CDR1 and CDR2 sequences are MNHEY and SMNVEV (reference sequence). The CDR3 is 12 residues long. In DNA form, the CDR3 reads TGTGCCAGCAGTTTTGGGACTAGCCTGCAGTTCTTC. Translation: CASSFGTSLQFF.

The count of this clone is one. The chain is built from TRBV5-1 and TRBJ2-2; D is perhaps TRBD2 (5 bases). V was trimmed by 5 bases and J by 7 bases, leaving 18 bases between them. The V gene's germline CDR1 is SGHRS and CDR2 YFSETQ. The CDR3 totals 15 residues. The CDR3 protein is CASRRVVEARGELFF. CDR3 in DNA: TGCGCCAGCAGGCGGGTCGTAGAAGCACGCGGGGAGCTGTTTTTT.

The CDR3: CASSLSSYEQYF. The CDR3 DNA reads as TGTGCCAGCAGCCTGAGCTCCTACGAGCAGTACTTC. The chain carries TRBV5-6 and TRBJ2-5, with D unclear. The better agreement between TRBJ2-7 and the DNA end casts doubt on the J call. The CDR3 is made up of 12 amino acids. Germline V gene sequence: CDR1 SGHDT, CDR2 YYEEEE.

The CDR3 here is CASSPSSGQNTEAFF. The CDR3 coding sequence is TGTGCCAGTAGCCCTTCGAGCGGCCAGAACACTGAAGCTTTCTTT. V gene TRBV19 combines with J gene TRBJ1-1; D is unclear. The CDR3 is 15 amino acids. Trimming left V 6 bases short and J 1 base short, with 15 bases between. Germline CDR1 LNHDA, CDR2 SQIVND (reference sequence). Filled out from reference TRBV19 and TRBJ1-1, the complete variable domain reads DGGITQSPKYLFRKEGQNVTLSCEQNLNHDAMYWYRQDPGQGLRLIYYSQIVNDFQKGDIAEGYSVSREKKESFPLTVTSAQKNPTAFYLCASSPSSGQNTEAFFGQGTRLTVV.

This clone was picked up a small number of times. J is TRBJ1-5 and V is TRBV18, with TRBD1 matching 7 bases. The CDR3 has 13 amino acids. Germline lookup yields CDR1 KGHSH and CDR2 LQKENI. The V and J ends lost 2 bases and 7 bases, in that order; junction bases with no gene match: 2. CDR3 residues: CASSPDRAQPQHF. CDR3 sequence (DNA): TGTGCCAGCTCACCAGACAGGGCCCAGCCCCAGCATTTT.

The sample holds a few counts of this clone. This sequence joins TRBV11-3 and TRBJ2-1, with a possible D match to TRBD2 (6 bases). V was trimmed by 4 bases and J by 6 bases, leaving 22 bases between them. Germline V gene lookup returns CDR1 SGHNT and CDR2 YENEEA. This CDR3 spans 17 amino acids. This CDR3 is CASSWAPGIAATNEQFF. Written as DNA, the CDR3 is TGTGCCAGCAGCTGGGCCCCCGGGATAGCGGCCACCAATGAGCAGTTCTTC. The full variable domain, completed using reference TRBV11-3 and TRBJ2-1, is EAGVVQSPRYKIIEKKQPVAFWCNPISGHNTLYWYLQNLGQGPELLIRYENEEAVDDSQLPKDRFSAERLKGVDSTLKIQPAELGDSAVYLCASSWAPGIAATNEQFFGPGTRLTVL.

The CDR3 sequence: CASSLGEGGETQYF. CDR3 DNA: TGCGCCAGCAGCCTCGGGGAGGGAGGCGAGACCCAGTACTTC. This sequence joins TRBV5-1 and TRBJ2-5; TRBD2 aligns across 7 bases. The germline gives CDR1 SGHRS, CDR2 YFSETQ. The trim removed 4 bases at V and 5 bases at J, leaving 8 bases unmatched. The CDR3 runs to 14 residues.

V and J are TRBV7-2 and TRBJ2-1; D is unresolved. This CDR3 comprises 15 residues. Trimming pared 3 bases from V and 12 bases from J, leaving 21 bases between. Germline loops: CDR1 SGHTA, CDR2 FQGNSA. DNA of the CDR3: TGTGCCAGCAGCTTCCGCGGTACCGGAGAAGGAGTGCAGTTCTTC. This translates into CASSFRGTGEGVQFF.

The genes are TRBV7-2 and TRBJ2-1, with TRBD1 identical over 10 bases. The CDR3 is 12 residues long. Germline values: CDR1 SGHTA, CDR2 FQGNSA. V shed 9 bases and J 8 bases; nucleotides not matched to a gene: 4. The CDR3 DNA follows: TGTGCCAGTGGGACAGGGGACGATGAGCAGTTCTTC. Residues: CASGTGDDEQFF.

V and J are TRBV7-9 and TRBJ2-3, with D uncertain. Germline assignment: CDR1 SEHNR and CDR2 FQNEAQ (reference sequence). Deletions cut 1 base from V and 2 bases from J, with 10 bases between. CDR3 length: 15 residues. CDR3 amino acids: CASSLVSLLTDTQYF. CDR3 DNA: TGTGCCAGCAGCTTAGTTTCCCTCCTCACAGATACGCAGTATTTT.

The V and J genes are TRBV6-5 and TRBJ1-6; 11 bases align to TRBD1. CDR1 and CDR2 (germline): MNHEY, SVGAGI. CDR3 length: 13 amino acids. J gave up 7 bases and V 8 bases, and 1 base lay outside the gene matches. CDR3 region: CASGQGANSPLHF. CDR3 coding DNA: TGTGCCAGCGGACAGGGGGCAAATTCACCCCTCCACTTT.